Presented here are 17 T cell receptor beta chains from one specimen sequenced in a study of neurological immune-mediated disorders. One entry per CDR3 protein results from TCRdb running MiXCR on the 5' RACE reads. The sample contains 27,000 or so distinct CDR3 sequences, 2.5% to 4% of which appear only once. Sample: PBMCs. These receptors were taken from a woman aged 25 to 39 with multiple sclerosis.

This clonotype has ten or more counts. This may be a read error, as it is one base from a much larger clone. The chain uses TRBV5-1 and TRBJ2-1; D remains unclear. The CDR3 contains 15 residues. Germline CDR1 is SGHRS and CDR2 is YFSETQ. The V gene lost 0 bases and the J gene lost 3 bases, with 10 bases spanning the gap. CDR3 nucleotides: TGCGCCAGCAGCTTGGAGGGAATGAACTACAATGAGCAGTTCTTC. Protein product: CASSLEGMNYNEQFF.

This clonotype was found many times. V usage is TRBV7-2 and J usage is TRBJ2-5, with 7 bases lining up with TRBD2. Germline V gives CDR1 SGHTA, CDR2 FQGNSA. There are 16 residues in the CDR3. The V segment lost 0 bases and the J segment 5 bases; nucleotides outside the gene matches: 9. CDR3 amino acids: CASSLALGTMSETQYF. CDR3 in DNA: TGTGCCAGCAGCTTAGCTTTAGGGACTATGAGTGAGACCCAGTACTTC.

This clonotype was detected only a few times. J is TRBJ1-1 and V is TRBV4-1; a possible D gene is TRBD1 (6 bases). The CDR3 spans 16 residues. Germline CDR1 and CDR2: MGHRA and YSYEKL. Deletions cut 0 bases from V and 7 bases from J, with 18 bases between. CDR3 sequence (DNA): TGCGCCAGCAGCCAAGAAGGAGTGGGGGGGGCTATTGAAGCTTTCTTT. Its protein is CASSQEGVGGAIEAFF.

Ten or more counts support this clonotype. The V and J genes are TRBV5-1 and TRBJ1-1; no reliable D call. This CDR3 is built from 11 residues. Germline V gives CDR1 SGHRS, CDR2 YFSETQ. Trimming pared 5 bases from V and 7 bases from J, leaving 9 bases between. CDR3 sequence (DNA): TGCGCCAGCAGGATGGACGGTGAAGCTTTCTTT. Translated, it gives CASRMDGEAFF.

This clonotype was picked up many times. V is TRBV7-6 and J is TRBJ2-7, with 7 nucleotides matching TRBD2. CDR3 size: 14 residues. V trimming: 5 bases; J trimming: 2 bases; junction bases outside the gene matches: 6. Germline lookup yields CDR1 SGHVS and CDR2 FNYEAQ. CDR3 residues: CASSTGTNPYEQYF. The DNA for the CDR3 is TGTGCCAGCAGCACCGGGACTAATCCCTACGAGCAGTACTTC.

This clonotype occurred a few times. The chain uses TRBV11-2 and TRBJ2-5, with unresolved D. Trimming removed 2 bases at V and 5 bases at J, with 12 bases between. This CDR3 comprises 14 residues. Germline CDR1 reads SGHAT; CDR2 reads FQNNGV. The CDR3 loop is CASSLSGMGETQYF. The CDR3 coding sequence is TGTGCCAGCAGCTTATCTGGGATGGGTGAGACCCAGTACTTC.

This clonotype showed up many times. V and J are TRBV7-2 and TRBJ2-2, with 8 positions matching TRBD1. V gave up 5 bases and J gave up 1 base; unmatched junction bases: 3. This CDR3 comprises 15 residues. Germline V gene sequence: CDR1 SGHTA, CDR2 FQGNSA. The CDR3 sequence: CASSRDRQNTGELFF. The CDR3 nucleotides read TGTGCCAGCAGCCGGGACAGGCAGAACACCGGGGAGCTGTTTTTT.

This clonotype came up many times. The J gene is TRBJ1-2, the V gene TRBV7-9, with D possibly matching TRBD1 (5 bases). Germline V CDR1 and CDR2: SEHNR, FQNEAQ (reference sequence). There are 17 residues in the CDR3. Trimming pared 2 bases from V and 3 bases from J, leaving 19 bases between. Written as DNA, the CDR3 is TGTGCCAGCAGCTTAAGCCGCTATTTGGAACAGGACTATGGCTACACCTTC. Protein product: CASSLSRYLEQDYGYTF.

Relative to its sample, this clonotype is medium-sized (0.01 to 0.1%). The chain carries TRBV20-1 and TRBJ2-1, with a possible D match to TRBD2 (5 bases). The CDR3 length is 11 residues. V lost 6 bases and J 9 bases, leaving 12 bases between the germline ends. The germline gives CDR1 DFQATT, CDR2 SNEGSKA (reference sequence). The CDR3 DNA sequence: TGCAGTGCAGGAGGTCCCAGTGAGCAGTTCTTC. Protein product: CSAGGPSEQFF.

This clonotype was detected many times. J is TRBJ1-4 and V is TRBV5-1; D is uncertain. The germline V gene encodes CDR1 SGHRS and CDR2 YFSETQ. The CDR3 is 15 residues long. V lost 4 bases and J 0 bases, leaving 10 bases between the germline ends. The chain's CDR3 is CASSPGSATNEKLFF. CDR3 DNA sequence: TGCGCCAGCAGCCCTGGGTCTGCAACTAATGAAAAACTGTTTTTT.

A few counts support this clonotype. At one of its ends the junction is not consistent with the germline gene, which may arise from a read error. The rearrangement links TRBV7-9 to TRBJ1-5, with a weak D call TRBD1 (6 bases). The CDR3 is 14 amino acids. The germline V gene encodes CDR1 SEHNR and CDR2 FQNEAQ (reference sequence). CDR3 coding DNA: TGTGCCAGCAGCTTAGACGGGGGAGGACAGCCCCAGAATTTT. It codes for CASSLDGGGQPQNF. The entire variable domain, with the rest obtained from reference TRBV7-9 and TRBJ1-5, is as follows: DTGVSQNPRHKITKRGQNVTFRCDPISEHNRLYWYRQTLGQGPEFLTYFQNEAQLEKSRLLSDRFSAERPKGSFSTLEIQRTEQGDSAMYLCASSLDGGGQPQNFGDGTRLSIL.

This clonotype was recorded many times. The chain has TRBV20-1 and TRBJ2-7; D gene unclear. Germline CDR1 reads DFQATT; CDR2 reads SNEGSKA (reference sequence). V was shortened by 0 bases and J by 2 bases, with 5 bases between the two germline ends. The CDR3 is 12 amino acids. The CDR3 DNA follows: TGCAGTGCTAGAGAAGGGACCTACGAGCAGTACTTC. Translation gives CSAREGTYEQYF.

This clonotype was counted at least ten times. The rearrangement links TRBV18 to TRBJ2-7; tentative D call: TRBD1 (5 bases). Trimming pared 6 bases from V and 0 bases from J, leaving 12 bases between. CDR1 is KGHSH, CDR2 LQKENI, per germline. CDR3 length: 14 residues. The CDR3 loop reads CASSPTGSSYEQYF. CDR3 sequence (DNA): TGTGCCAGCTCGCCCACAGGAAGCTCCTACGAGCAGTACTTC.

This clonotype was detected many times. The CDR3 DNA is TGTGCCAGCAGTTTACGGGGGGGAGCCAAAGAAGAGACCCAGTACTTC. Its translation: CASSLRGGAKEETQYF. The rearrangement uses TRBV12-3 or TRBV12-4 and TRBJ2-5; 8 nucleotides match TRBD2. CDR3 length: 16 amino acids. Unmatched junction bases numbered 8, after V lost 2 bases and J lost 3 bases.

This clonotype appeared many times. The V and J genes are TRBV7-9 and TRBJ2-5; D remains ambiguous. Per germline, CDR1 SEHNR and CDR2 FQNEAQ (reference sequence). The CDR3 spans 12 residues. V was shortened by 5 bases and J by 5 bases, with 9 bases between the two germline ends. The CDR3 DNA reads TGTGCCAGCAGCATCTCTCGGGAGACCCAGTACTTC. Residues: CASSISRETQYF.

This clonotype was detected only a few times. At one boundary the junction diverges from the germline segment, which might be a read error. The V call is TRBV3-1, the J call TRBJ1-6; D possibly corresponds to TRBD1 (5 bases). The germline V gene encodes CDR1 LGHDT and CDR2 YNNKEL (reference sequence). The CDR3 sequence is 13 residues long. The CDR3 is CASSQYRNSPLNF. In DNA form, the CDR3 reads TGTGCCAGCAGCCAGTACAGGAATTCACCCCTCAACTTT. The variable domain in full, with the rest retrieved from reference TRBV3-1 and TRBJ1-6, is DTAVSQTPKYLVTQMGNDKSIKCEQNLGHDTMYWYKQDSKKFLKIMFSYNNKELIINETVPNRFSPKSPDKAHLNLHINSLELGDSAVYFCASSQYRNSPLNFGNGTRLTVT.

The chain employs TRBV24-1 and TRBJ2-1; 14 bases are shared with TRBD2. The V segment lost 3 bases and the J segment 6 bases; nucleotides outside the gene matches: 3. This CDR3 has 16 amino acids. In germline, CDR1 is KGHDR, CDR2 SFDVKD. The CDR3 loop reads CATSDPGLAGGNEQFF. The DNA for the CDR3 is TGTGCCACCAGTGATCCAGGACTAGCGGGGGGCAATGAGCAGTTCTTC.